The source of this TCR beta chain is a study of blood T cell repertoires in COVID-19. Overall study context: The United States, Italy and Spain provided the acute and convalescent COVID-19 samples.

Germline assignment: CDR1 LNHDA and CDR2 SQIVND (reference sequence). The CDR3 is 13 amino acids. V lost 4 bases, J lost 9 bases, and 6 bases stayed unmatched. Up to 2 weeks before entering the study, exposed participants had met a COVID-19 case. This clone appeared a single time. Sequencing used immunoSEQ multiplex PCR; TCRdb keeps in-frame clones, though not all of them. The table includes a few hundred thousand clones, roughly 90% detected once. The clonotype was recovered from a man aged 30 to 45 who had been exposed to COVID-19. V usage is TRBV19 and J usage is TRBJ2-1, with 7 nucleotides matching TRBD2. Sequences were obtained from PBMCs or T cells enriched from blood (not recorded which). The CDR3: CASSTGLVSEQFF. The CDR3 DNA is TGTGCCAGTAGTACCGGACTAGTCTCTGAGCAGTTCTTC.